These T cell receptor beta chains were read from a single sample in a study of blood T cell repertoires in COVID-19. The assay was immunoSEQ multiplex PCR, and TCRdb's table has in-frame clones only and misses some. Here the sample spans some 180,000 clones, about 90% being singletons. Sequencing was performed on peripheral blood. The source is a man between 45 and 60 years old with acute or convalescent COVID-19. Both conserved end residues are part of each CDR3. The order of the fields is D gene, V gene, clone size, J gene, CDR3 DNA, CDR3 protein. The D gene is left open where the match is weak. Rows give clone size only sometimes, using once, few, many, or a class for an expanded clone.

D: TRBD2; V: TRBV5-1; size: NA; J: TRBJ2-7; DNA: TGCGCCAGCAGCTTGGAGCCGGGACTAGACCTTTACGAGCAGTACTTC; CDR3: CASSLEPGLDLYEQYF
D: NA; V: TRBV18; size: once; J: TRBJ1-2; DNA: TGTGCCAGCTCACCACCGGGCGCGACAAACTATGGCTACACCTTC; CDR3: CASSPPGATNYGYTF
D: TRBD2; V: TRBV15; size: NA; J: TRBJ2-3; DNA: TGTGCCACCAGCAGCGGTCTAGCGGGGGGGCCAGCAGATACGCAGTATTTT; CDR3: CATSSGLAGGPADTQYF
D: TRBD1; V: TRBV7-6; size: NA; J: TRBJ1-1; DNA: TGTGCCAGCAGCCCCGGACAGGGAAGCACTGAAGCTTTCTTT; CDR3: CASSPGQGSTEAFF
D: TRBD1; V: TRBV28; size: NA; J: TRBJ2-5; DNA: TGTGCCAGCAGTTCGACAGGGGAGACCCAGTACTTC; CDR3: CASSSTGETQYF
D: TRBD1; V: TRBV25-1; size: NA; J: TRBJ1-6; DNA: TGTGCCAGCAGTGAATCATTGAACAGGGGGTTCCACTTT; CDR3: CASSESLNRGFHF
D: NA; V: TRBV6-6; size: NA; J: TRBJ2-7; DNA: TGTGCCAGCAGTTCTGAGGGATCGTTAAACGAGCAGTACTTC; CDR3: CASSSEGSLNEQYF
D: NA; V: TRBV19; size: once; J: TRBJ1-4; DNA: TGTGCCAGTAGTAGCCAGCGGTTCAATGAAAAACTGTTTTTT; CDR3: CASSSQRFNEKLFF
D: NA; V: TRBV5-4; size: NA; J: TRBJ2-5; DNA: TGTGCCAGCAGCTTGGCCAACGGCCAAGAGACCCAGTACTTC; CDR3: CASSLANGQETQYF
D: TRBD1; V: TRBV7-2; size: NA; J: TRBJ2-1; DNA: TGTGCCAGCAGCCCTAGCAGACAGGGTCGAGGTGAGCAGTTCTTC; CDR3: CASSPSRQGRGEQFF
D: TRBD2; V: TRBV29-1; size: NA; J: TRBJ2-3; DNA: TGCAGCGCCGTCAAGGGGCCGGCGGGAGGGCCGGCAGATACGCAGTATTTT; CDR3: CSAVKGPAGGPADTQYF
D: TRBD2; V: TRBV4-2; size: NA; J: TRBJ2-1; DNA: TGTGCCAGCAGCCAACTCCAGGGCGGGAGGTTGTGGGAGCAGTTCTTC; CDR3: CASSQLQGGRLWEQFF
D: NA; V: TRBV30; size: NA; J: TRBJ1-3; DNA: TGTGCCTGGAGTGTCTCGTCTGGAAACACCATATATTTT; CDR3: CAWSVSSGNTIYF
D: NA; V: TRBV2; size: NA; J: TRBJ2-5; DNA: TGTGCCAGCAGTGACGGCCAGGTCTGGACCCAGTACTTC; CDR3: CASSDGQVWTQYF
D: NA; V: TRBV28; size: NA; J: TRBJ2-2; DNA: TGTGCCGCCGGGACCGGGGAGCTGTTTTTT; CDR3: CAAGTGELFF
D: NA; V: TRBV7-9; size: NA; J: TRBJ2-2; DNA: TGTGCCAGCAGCTTCGGCGGCGGGACCACCGGGGAGCTGTTTTTT; CDR3: CASSFGGGTTGELFF
D: TRBD1; V: TRBV19; size: NA; J: TRBJ1-5; DNA: TGTGCCAGTACCGCCGGGACAGGGGATCAGCCCCAGCATTTT; CDR3: CASTAGTGDQPQHF
D: TRBD2; V: TRBV5-1; size: few; J: TRBJ2-1; DNA: TGCGCCAGCACCCAGGCGGGGGGTTACAATGAGCAGTTCTTC; CDR3: CASTQAGGYNEQFF
D: NA; V: TRBV7-2; size: NA; J: TRBJ2-1; DNA: TGTGCCAGCAGCCAGACTAGATCTCGGCATGAGCAGTTCTTC; CDR3: CASSQTRSRHEQFF
D: NA; V: TRBV6-5; size: NA; J: TRBJ2-2; DNA: TGTGCCAGCAGGGGGGGAGGAGGGCCCGGGGAGCTGTTTTTT; CDR3: CASRGGGGPGELFF
D: TRBD1; V: TRBV28; size: few; J: TRBJ1-2; DNA: TGTGCCAGCAGTCCGACAGGGGGCGTCTATGGCTACACCTTC; CDR3: CASSPTGGVYGYTF
D: NA; V: TRBV5-5; size: once; J: TRBJ1-5; DNA: TGTGCCAGCAGCTTGACAGGGAGAGAGCCCCAGCATTTT; CDR3: CASSLTGREPQHF
D: TRBD1; V: TRBV7-9; size: NA; J: TRBJ2-5; DNA: TGTGCCAGCAGCCTCCCCTGGACAGGGGGCCTGGGGACCCAGTACTTC; CDR3: CASSLPWTGGLGTQYF
D: TRBD1; V: TRBV7-3; size: NA; J: TRBJ2-1; DNA: TGTGCCAGCAGCCCACAGCCAGGGGGCAATGAGCAGTTCTTC; CDR3: CASSPQPGGNEQFF
D: TRBD1; V: TRBV19; size: NA; J: TRBJ1-5; DNA: TGTGCCAGTAGTATAGGCGGACAGGGTGTAAATCAGCCCCAGCATTTT; CDR3: CASSIGGQGVNQPQHF
D: TRBD2; V: TRBV7-6; size: NA; J: TRBJ2-7; DNA: TGTGCCAGCAGCTTAGAGCGGGAGAGCTCCTACGAGCAGTACTTC; CDR3: CASSLERESSYEQYF
D: NA; V: TRBV15; size: NA; J: TRBJ1-5; DNA: TGTGCCACCAGCATACAGGGCCAGAGCAATCAGCCCCAGCATTTT; CDR3: CATSIQGQSNQPQHF
D: TRBD1; V: TRBV27; size: NA; J: TRBJ2-2; DNA: TGTGCCAGCAGTTACCACTCCGGGACAGGGGGTACCGGGGAGCTGTTTTTT; CDR3: CASSYHSGTGGTGELFF
D: NA; V: TRBV24-1; size: NA; J: TRBJ2-3; DNA: TGTGCCACCAGTGAGGGGGGGCCCCCAGATACGCAGTATTTT; CDR3: CATSEGGPPDTQYF
D: TRBD2; V: TRBV28; size: NA; J: TRBJ2-2; DNA: TGTGCCAGCAGTCAGGGACTAGCGGGAGGCCTCGGTCTCGGGGAGCTGTTTTTT; CDR3: CASSQGLAGGLGLGELFF
D: NA; V: TRBV14; size: NA; J: TRBJ2-1; DNA: TGTGCCAGCAGCCACCGGGACAAACGTTTTGTGGGCAATGAGCAGTTCTTC; CDR3: CASSHRDKRFVGNEQFF
D: TRBD1; V: TRBV28; size: NA; J: TRBJ1-1; DNA: TGTGCCAGCACCGTCCGAGCAGGGGGAACTGAAGCTTTCTTT; CDR3: CASTVRAGGTEAFF
D: TRBD1; V: TRBV7-9; size: NA; J: TRBJ1-1; DNA: TGTGCCAGCAGCTTAGACAGGGGATCTACTGAAGCTTTCTTT; CDR3: CASSLDRGSTEAFF
D: NA; V: TRBV19; size: NA; J: TRBJ2-2; DNA: TGTGCCAGTAGTGCCCCATTCAGAGGCACTTCGGAATACACCGGGGAGCTGTTTTTT; CDR3: CASSAPFRGTSEYTGELFF
D: TRBD1; V: TRBV7-9; size: NA; J: TRBJ2-2; DNA: TGTGCCAGCAGTTCGACAGGGTACACCGGGGAGCTGTTTTTT; CDR3: CASSSTGYTGELFF
D: TRBD1; V: TRBV30; size: NA; J: TRBJ1-2; DNA: TGTGCCTGGAGTGGCGACAGGGGCACCAACTATGGCTACACCTTC; CDR3: CAWSGDRGTNYGYTF
D: TRBD2; V: TRBV27; size: NA; J: TRBJ2-6; DNA: TGTGCCAGCAGTTGGAGGACTAGCGGAAGCTCTGGGGCCAACGTCCTGACTTTC; CDR3: CASSWRTSGSSGANVLTF
D: TRBD2; V: TRBV5-4; size: once; J: TRBJ2-2; DNA: TGTGCCAGCAGCTTGGGGGGACTACTCGCGAACACCGGGGAGCTGTTTTTT; CDR3: CASSLGGLLANTGELFF
D: NA; V: TRBV5-4; size: once; J: TRBJ1-3; DNA: TGTGCCAGCAGCTTGACGGGCTCTGGAAACACCATATATTTT; CDR3: CASSLTGSGNTIYF
D: TRBD1; V: TRBV7-9; size: NA; J: TRBJ1-1; DNA: TGTGCCAGCAGTCCCCGACAGGGAGAAGCCCTAGTTACTGAAGCTTTCTTT; CDR3: CASSPRQGEALVTEAFF
D: TRBD1; V: TRBV30; size: NA; J: TRBJ1-1; DNA: TGTGCCTGGAGAGCCGGGACAGGGGAAGCTTTCTTT; CDR3: CAWRAGTGEAFF
D: NA; V: TRBV5-6; size: NA; J: TRBJ1-6; DNA: TGTGCCAGCAGCTTGTTGACAGGTTCGGGAAATTCACCCCTCCACTTT; CDR3: CASSLLTGSGNSPLHF
D: TRBD2; V: TRBV9; size: NA; J: TRBJ2-1; DNA: TGTGCCAGCAGCGGAAGCGGGGGGGCATACAATGAGCAGTTCTTC; CDR3: CASSGSGGAYNEQFF
D: TRBD2; V: TRBV3-1/TRBV3-2; size: NA; J: TRBJ2-3; DNA: TGTGCCAGCAGCCCGCGGATAGCGGGAGGGCCAGATACGCAGTATTTT; CDR3: CASSPRIAGGPDTQYF
D: NA; V: TRBV6-5; size: NA; J: TRBJ2-6; DNA: TGTGCCAGCAGTTACAGCCCCTCTGGGGCCAACGTCCTGACTTTC; CDR3: CASSYSPSGANVLTF
D: TRBD2; V: TRBV9; size: NA; J: TRBJ2-1; DNA: TGTGCCAGCAGCGCGGGTTTGGGGCTAGCGGGAGTTTACAATGAGCAGTTCTTC; CDR3: CASSAGLGLAGVYNEQFF
D: NA; V: TRBV11-3; size: NA; J: TRBJ2-1; DNA: TGTGCCAGCAGCTTAGTAAACAGGGTCAATGAGCAGTTCTTC; CDR3: CASSLVNRVNEQFF
D: NA; V: TRBV14; size: few; J: TRBJ2-1; DNA: TGTGCCAGCAGCCAAGGGGAGGTTAATGAGCAGTTCTTC; CDR3: CASSQGEVNEQFF
D: NA; V: TRBV13; size: few; J: TRBJ1-6; DNA: TGTGCCAGCAGCTTAGGCGTAAACTCCTATAATTCACCCCTCCACTTT; CDR3: CASSLGVNSYNSPLHF
D: NA; V: TRBV28; size: NA; J: TRBJ1-5; DNA: TGTGCCAGCAGAAATGGACAAGTCAATCAGCCCCAGCATTTT; CDR3: CASRNGQVNQPQHF
D: NA; V: TRBV30; size: NA; J: TRBJ2-5; DNA: TGTGCCTGTAGCGGCCAAGAGACCCAGTACTTC; CDR3: CACSGQETQYF
D: NA; V: TRBV4-1; size: NA; J: TRBJ1-4; DNA: TGCGCCAGCAGCCCAAACACCGTCCGGGGTGAAAAACTGTTTTTT; CDR3: CASSPNTVRGEKLFF
D: TRBD2; V: TRBV7-9; size: NA; J: TRBJ2-7; DNA: TGTGCCAGCAGCTTAGGACTAGCGCAACCCTACGAGCAGTACTTC; CDR3: CASSLGLAQPYEQYF
D: TRBD2; V: TRBV7-9; size: few; J: TRBJ2-1; DNA: TGTGCCAGCAGGGGCGGGATAAACAGCGGGATCAGACACAATGAGCAGTTCTTC; CDR3: CASRGGINSGIRHNEQFF
D: NA; V: TRBV3-1/TRBV3-2; size: NA; J: TRBJ2-7; DNA: TGTGCCAGCAGCCAACGACTAGATCTCACCTACGAGCAGTACTTC; CDR3: CASSQRLDLTYEQYF